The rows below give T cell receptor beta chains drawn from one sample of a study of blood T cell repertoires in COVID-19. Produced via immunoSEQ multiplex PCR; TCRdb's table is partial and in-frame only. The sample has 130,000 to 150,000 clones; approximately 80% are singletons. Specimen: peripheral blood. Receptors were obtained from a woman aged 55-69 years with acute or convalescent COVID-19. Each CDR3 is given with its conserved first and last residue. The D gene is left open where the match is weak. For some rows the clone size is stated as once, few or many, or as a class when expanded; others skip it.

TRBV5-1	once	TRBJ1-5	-	CASSFDGLNQPQHF	TGCGCCAGCAGCTTTGATGGCCTCAATCAGCCCCAGCATTTT
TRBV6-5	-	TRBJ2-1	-	CASSFRRYNEQFF	TGTGCCAGCAGTTTTCGTCGTTACAATGAGCAGTTCTTC
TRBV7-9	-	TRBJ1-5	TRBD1	CASSRDRGEQPQHF	TGTGCCAGCAGCCGGGACAGGGGAGAGCAGCCCCAGCATTTT
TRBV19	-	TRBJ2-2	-	CASSIVRGMNTGELFF	TGTGCCAGTAGTATAGTCCGGGGGATGAACACCGGGGAGCTGTTTTTT
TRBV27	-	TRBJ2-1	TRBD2	CASSLAGVLVNEQFF	TGTGCCAGCAGTTTAGCGGGAGTCCTAGTAAATGAGCAGTTCTTC
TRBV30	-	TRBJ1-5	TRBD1	CAWGTGGHQPQHF	TGTGCCTGGGGGACAGGGGGCCATCAGCCCCAGCATTTT
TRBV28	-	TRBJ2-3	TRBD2	CASRGSSGLPTDTQYF	TGTGCCAGCAGGGGATCTAGCGGGCTACCCACAGATACGCAGTATTTT
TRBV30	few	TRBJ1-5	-	CAWSYGGNQPQHF	TGTGCCTGGAGTTACGGGGGAAATCAGCCCCAGCATTTT
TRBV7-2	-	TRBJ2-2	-	CASSLQGYGELFF	TGTGCCAGCAGCTTACAGGGGTACGGGGAGCTGTTTTTT
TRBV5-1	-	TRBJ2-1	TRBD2	CASSQLTSGDNEQFF	TGCGCCAGCAGTCAATTGACTAGCGGGGACAATGAGCAGTTCTTC
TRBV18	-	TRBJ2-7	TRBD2	CASSQRDEIYEQYF	TGTGCCAGCTCACAGCGGGACGAGATCTACGAGCAGTACTTC
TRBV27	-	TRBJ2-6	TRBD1	CASSSNRGRSSGANVLTF	TGTGCCAGCAGTTCGAACAGGGGTCGAAGCTCTGGGGCCAACGTCCTGACTTTC
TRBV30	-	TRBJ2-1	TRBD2	CAWEREGPNEQFF	TGTGCCTGGGAGCGGGAGGGACCTAATGAGCAGTTCTTC
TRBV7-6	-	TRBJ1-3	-	CASTSGNTIYF	TGTGCCAGCACTTCTGGAAACACCATATATTTT
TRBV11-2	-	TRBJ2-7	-	CASSLGEGEQYF	TGTGCCAGCAGCTTAGGAGAGGGCGAGCAGTACTTC
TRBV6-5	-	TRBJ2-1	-	CASSEVFYNEQFF	TGTGCCAGCAGCGAGGTTTTTTACAATGAGCAGTTCTTC
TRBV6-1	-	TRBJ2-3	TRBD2	CASSALRLAPTDTQYF	TGTGCCAGCAGTGCACTTAGACTAGCACCCACAGATACGCAGTATTTT
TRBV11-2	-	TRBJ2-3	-	CASSLDGQGRTDTQYF	TGTGCCAGCAGCTTAGACGGGCAGGGCCGCACAGATACGCAGTATTTT
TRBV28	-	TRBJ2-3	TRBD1	CASLALTGWPTDTQYF	TGTGCCAGCCTAGCCCTGACAGGGTGGCCCACAGATACGCAGTATTTT
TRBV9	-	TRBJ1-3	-	CASSETVSSGNTIYF	TGTGCCAGCAGCGAGACAGTCAGCTCTGGAAACACCATATATTTT
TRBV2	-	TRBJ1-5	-	CASRGVRFDQPQHF	TGTGCCAGCAGGGGCGTTCGGTTCGATCAGCCCCAGCATTTT
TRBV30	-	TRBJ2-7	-	CAWSVTAPLREQYF	TGTGCCTGGAGTGTGACTGCCCCTCTACGCGAGCAGTACTTC
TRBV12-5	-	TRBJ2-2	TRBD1	CASGLVLGQGRKTGELFF	TGTGCTAGTGGTTTGGTACTAGGACAGGGGAGAAAAACCGGGGAGCTGTTTTTT
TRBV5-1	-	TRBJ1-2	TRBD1	CASSFGTGVGYTF	TGCGCCAGCAGCTTTGGGACAGGGGTTGGCTACACCTTC
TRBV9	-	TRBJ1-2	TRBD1	CASSVNQGVRGYTF	TGTGCCAGCAGCGTAAACCAGGGGGTTCGTGGCTACACCTTC
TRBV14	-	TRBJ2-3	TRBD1	CASSLDRGLTDTQYF	TGTGCCAGCAGCTTGGACAGGGGGCTCACAGATACGCAGTATTTT
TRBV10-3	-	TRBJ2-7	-	CAISVSPPSSYEQYF	TGTGCCATCAGTGTTAGCCCTCCTAGCTCCTACGAGCAGTACTTC